Listed below are T cell receptor beta chains from one sample, sequenced in a study of shared clonotypes between healthy human individuals. Produced via immunoSEQ multiplex PCR; TCRdb's table is partial and in-frame only. The sample holds under 1,100,000 clones, approximately 80% seen once. The sequencing sample was made of memory CD4+ T cells from PBMCs. These receptors were taken from a young man in good health. Some clones in this sample may be carry-over from other donors' samples. The CDR3 runs from the conserved cysteine through the conserved F or W.

CDR3aa	j_gene	v_gene
CSASGPGTRIF	TRBJ2-1	TRBV20-1
CASSQPGGAETQYF	TRBJ2-5	TRBV5-6
CASSVATSGRAGSYTGELFF	TRBJ2-2	TRBV9
CAISESSSGGGDTQYF	TRBJ2-3	TRBV10-3
CAWGTGVRETQYF	TRBJ2-5	TRBV30
CASSLGTSGSSYEQYF	TRBJ2-7	TRBV5-1
CASSFGRGTDTQYF	TRBJ2-3	TRBV7-8
CASSHKLWHSQARYYEQYF	TRBJ2-7	TRBV19
CSVFPATDTQYF	TRBJ2-3	TRBV29-1
CASSTGQVGYEQYF	TRBJ2-7	TRBV5-1
CASSLQGANSGNTIYF	TRBJ1-3	TRBV9
CASSPPGSQGEKLFF	TRBJ1-4	TRBV28
CASSLVGAIQYF	TRBJ2-4	TRBV28
CASSPTELGDTQYF	TRBJ2-3	TRBV4-1
CAISESTGLNTEAFF	TRBJ1-1	TRBV10-3
CASSSVGTTKGGYTF	TRBJ1-2	TRBV27
CAWSAGTGDEKLFF	TRBJ1-4	TRBV30
CASSLAVGNTIYF	TRBJ1-3	TRBV7-2
CASSQQGFDSGNTIYF	TRBJ1-3	TRBV5-1
CASSLDSRNEQYF	TRBJ2-7	TRBV5-4
CASSVGVTNYGYTF	TRBJ1-2	TRBV9
CASSEYGGNTEAFF	TRBJ1-1	TRBV25-1
CSVRSGRETQYF	TRBJ2-5	TRBV29-1
CASSGSLAGPTDTQYF	TRBJ2-3	TRBV9
CASSSYIAGGSTDTQYF	TRBJ2-3	TRBV11-2
CASSPGQGYTGELFF	TRBJ2-2	TRBV5-4
CAATGQGSTDTQYF	TRBJ2-3	TRBV2
CASSLLPVGGSNQPQHF	TRBJ1-5	TRBV28
CASSRVARVGEKLFF	TRBJ1-4	TRBV11-2
CASSLKTGSSYEQYF	TRBJ2-7	TRBV7-8
CASSTSPLGQGASTGELFF	TRBJ2-2	TRBV5-1
CATLRAGGEREQYF	TRBJ2-7	TRBV6-5
CASSWTGWRTHTDTQYF	TRBJ2-3	TRBV5-6
CASSRDRGAGELFF	TRBJ2-2	TRBV2
CASSPPGQGRETQYF	TRBJ2-5	TRBV5-4
CASSLALRSLATASF	TRBJ1-2	TRBV5-1
CASSLRDGSYEQYF	TRBJ2-7	TRBV27
CASSTRPDTYNEQFF	TRBJ2-1	TRBV13
CASIWTGGTGELFF	TRBJ2-2	TRBV28
CASSYWRASSRGRKTQYF	TRBJ2-5	TRBV6-9
CASGPGQAGANVLTF	TRBJ2-6	TRBV12-5
CASSQFAGPYEQYF	TRBJ2-7	TRBV4-3
CASSGPGAGDTEAFF	TRBJ1-1	TRBV2
CASSLGYSRYGYTF	TRBJ1-2	TRBV7-9
CASSPWAGEADTQYF	TRBJ2-3	TRBV11-2
CASSPNVGGLGETQYF	TRBJ2-5	TRBV18
CASSVGVGGKGSTGELFF	TRBJ2-2	TRBV9
CASSPGRSTDTQYF	TRBJ2-3	TRBV7-8
CSASILTEAFF	TRBJ1-1	TRBV20-1
CASSSSGTSGTGELFF	TRBJ2-2	TRBV5-1
CASSLTAVGADQPQHF	TRBJ1-5	TRBV7-2
CASSLRRGRSYNEQFF	TRBJ2-1	TRBV11-3
CASSFRQSSYNEQFF	TRBJ2-1	TRBV5-4
CASSQDLGFLDIQYF	TRBJ2-4	TRBV4-2
CASSFANEQFF	TRBJ2-1	TRBV5-8
CASSSSLSNQPQHF	TRBJ1-5	TRBV27